The clone carrying this T cell receptor (beta chain) appeared a few times. Its antigen is not identified. This sample stems from a study of blood T cells in healthy people across ages. The study's findings and limits: Naive T cell percentage and TCR beta diversity correlated strongly.

Using a J-beta primer mix together with a sample-barcoded 5' primer, a second PCR was run for roughly 6 to 12 cycles. TCRdb re-derived calls from the 5' RACE reads in MiXCR, one entry per CDR3 protein. This sample has around 1,500,000 distinct CDR3 sequences, with 28% found just once. The sequence came from a young woman in good health. Sequencing was done on a sample of blood.

The CDR3 protein is CASSRDRVHEQYF. CDR3 bases: TGTGCCAGCAGTCGGGACAGGGTTCACGAGCAGTACTTC. The chain has TRBV3-1 and TRBJ2-7; TRBD1 matches at 9 bases. This CDR3 has 13 residues. The J segment lost 5 bases and the V segment lost 6 bases, leaving 5 bases of the junction unmatched. CDR1 is LGHDT, CDR2 YNNKEL, per germline (reference sequence).